This TCR beta chain derives from a study of regulatory T cells in long-lasting Graves disease. Whole-study context: Persistent cases took antithyroid drugs over 5 years and stayed TSH receptor antibody positive. Study-level findings and limits: Persistent disease exhibited a predilection for TRBV28, TRBJ1-2 and TRBJ2-5. More public clonotypes were shared by persistent patients (2,741) than by new patients (roughly 970). Persistent Graves' patients showed less TCR diversity than newly diagnosed ones.

Regarding this clonotype: Its antigen is undetermined. This could be a read error, since a much larger clone is one nucleotide away. The final CDR3 position lacks the conserved phenylalanine or tryptophan, pointing to a likely read error.

The length of the CDR3 is 14 residues. From germline, CDR1 is SQVTM and CDR2 ANQGSEA. V shed 0 bases and J shed 2 bases, with 10 bases lying between them. Time point specified: persistent/refractory GD, antithyroid drugs over 5 years with positive TRAb. RNA extracted from PBMCs served as the sequencing template. Building of the TCR beta libraries involved iRepertoire HTBI primers and Arm-PCR of CDR3 regions. TCRdb re-analysed the multiplex PCR reads in MiXCR, keeping a single row per CDR3 protein. The sample has almost 350,000 distinct CDR3 sequences, 15% to 20% seen once; the top ten hold 25% to 35%.

The clonotype originates from a female donor with Graves disease. This chain uses TRBV29-1 with TRBJ1-2, with no clear D. Sample: peripheral blood mononuclear cells (PBMCs), taken when the disease was refractory, from a patient treated with antithyroid drugs. The CDR3 loop is CSVEELTGNYGYTL. The CDR3 DNA follows: TGCAGCGTTGAAGAATTGACGGGAAACTATGGCTACACCCTC.